These 27 T cell receptor beta chains came from one sample sequenced in a study of CXCR3-negative and CXCR3-positive naive CD8 T cells. UMI-tagged TRB cDNA libraries were built via 5' RACE. TCRdb reanalyzed the 5' RACE reads, giving one entry per CDR3 protein sequence and no DNA. This table lists tens of thousands of distinct CDR3 sequences. The sequencing input was memory CD8+ T cells from blood. All receptors derive from a human donor in good health. Some clones in this sample may be carry-over from other donors' samples.

The J gene is TRBJ2-1, the V gene TRBV7-2; TCRdb gives TRBD1 as the D gene, but with no DNA this cannot be confirmed. There are 12 residues in the CDR3. Germline CDR1 reads SGHTA; CDR2 reads FQGNSA. CDR3 sequence reads: CASSLVGGEQFF.

The chain has TRBV12-3 or TRBV12-4 and TRBJ1-2; the D gene TCRdb calls, TRBD1, cannot be checked with no DNA. The length of the CDR3 is 11 residues. CDR3: CASSSPLGSQF.

The chain recombines TRBV6-4 with TRBJ2-3; the TRBD1 assignment by TCRdb is unverifiable without DNA. Germline V gene data show CDR1 as MRHNA and CDR2 as SNTAGT. The CDR3 is made up of 14 amino acids. The CDR3 spells CASSEGGSTDTQYF.

The V gene is TRBV29-1, the J gene TRBJ2-3; TCRdb's assignment of TRBD1 cannot be checked, as there is no DNA. CDR3 length: 11 residues. Germline CDR1 is SQVTM and CDR2 is ANQGSEA. This CDR3 is CSVAGSDTQYF.

The chain combines TRBV7-9 with TRBJ2-7; no DNA is available, so the TRBD1 call from TCRdb remains unchecked. CDR1 SEHNR and CDR2 FQNEAQ come from the germline V gene (reference sequence). The CDR3 is 13 residues long. The CDR3 protein is CAIRQAAVYEQYF.

This chain uses TRBV6-5 with TRBJ2-1; TCRdb reports TRBD1, a call that lacks DNA to check it against. Germline V lookup: CDR1 MNHEY, CDR2 SVGAGI. The CDR3 totals 15 residues. The chain's CDR3 is CASSYYTGGLNEQFF.

The chain carries TRBV7-9 and TRBJ2-1; TCRdb selects TRBD1, and the lack of DNA leaves this call unchecked. The CDR3 runs to 17 residues. Germline CDR1 reads SEHNR; CDR2 reads FQNEAQ (reference sequence). The CDR3: CASSLYTAWGRYNEQFF.

V and J are TRBV4-3 and TRBJ2-3; TCRdb lists TRBD2, though no DNA is available to test this call. The CDR3 runs to 14 residues. Germline V gene data show CDR1 as LGHNA and CDR2 as YSLEER. The CDR3 region is CASSQDESGDTQYF.

V and J are TRBV14 and TRBJ2-7. Germline V gene data show CDR1 as SGHDN and CDR2 as FVKESK. The CDR3 consists of 13 residues. CDR3 loop: CASSPGFAYEQYF.

The CDR3 protein is CSGSGTGGADEQYF. The V call is TRBV29-1, the J call TRBJ2-7; TCRdb proposes TRBD1, but this gene call is untestable without DNA. CDR3 length: 14 residues. Germline assignment: CDR1 SQVTM and CDR2 ANQGSEA.

The chain carries TRBV4-2 and TRBJ2-7; the D call of TRBD1 rests on TCRdb alone, since no DNA is present to check it. The CDR3 totals 14 residues. Germline CDR1 is LGHNA and CDR2 is YNFKEQ. This chain's CDR3 is CASSQSGAGGEQYF.

The rearrangement uses TRBV10-3 and TRBJ2-7; lacking DNA, the TRBD2 call made by TCRdb goes unchecked. This CDR3 spans 14 amino acids. CDR1 is ENHRY, CDR2 SYGVKD, per germline. This CDR3 reads CAIRGQRGSEEQYF.

The genes are TRBV6-2 or TRBV6-3 and TRBJ2-7. Germline-derived CDR1 and CDR2 are MNHEY and SVGEGT. This CDR3 contains 11 residues. The CDR3 is CASSYSEEQYF.

The chain recombines TRBV3-2 with TRBJ1-4; TCRdb proposes TRBD1, but this gene call is untestable without DNA. TRBV3-2 is given as a pseudogene. The length of the CDR3 is 17 residues. CDR3 residues: CASSQDGGQVFDEKLFF.

The chain combines TRBV7-3 with TRBJ2-7; TCRdb's D call of TRBD1 is untestable without DNA. CDR1 is SGHTA, CDR2 FQGTGA, per germline. CDR3 length: 14 residues. CDR3 region: CASSFAGGQYEQYF.

The V call is TRBV4-1, the J call TRBJ2-2; TCRdb designates TRBD1, a call that cannot be tested without DNA. Germline V gene lookup returns CDR1 MGHRA and CDR2 YSYEKL. CDR3 length equals 15 residues. The CDR3 here is CASSQEGGTAGELFF.

This chain uses TRBV6-5 with TRBJ1-4; the D call of TRBD1 rests on TCRdb alone, since no DNA is present to check it. CDR1 is MNHEY, CDR2 SVGAGI, per germline. The CDR3 runs 17 residues. The CDR3 sequence is CASSYSPQSRANEKLFF.

V is TRBV12-3 or TRBV12-4 and J is TRBJ2-7; TCRdb gives TRBD2 as the D gene, but with no DNA this cannot be confirmed. The CDR3 spans 15 residues. The CDR3 here is CASSFRLGQHYEQYF.

The chain recombines TRBV27 with TRBJ2-1; TCRdb returns TRBD2, unconfirmable since there is no DNA. CDR3 length: 13 residues. CDR1 and CDR2 (germline): MNHEY, SMNVEV (reference sequence). CDR3 residues: CASSSREYNEQFF.

The chain carries TRBV21-1 and TRBJ1-5. TRBV21-1 is tagged as a pseudogene. The CDR3 consists of 14 residues. The CDR3 protein is CASSNSTGKGPQHF.

V is TRBV29-1 and J is TRBJ1-1; TCRdb's D gene call, TRBD1, goes unchecked for lack of DNA. Looked up from germline, CDR1 is SQVTM and CDR2 is ANQGSEA. The CDR3 covers 15 residues. The CDR3 is CSVAQELEENTEAFF.

This chain uses TRBV12-3 or TRBV12-4 with TRBJ1-4. The CDR3 covers 14 residues. The CDR3 spells CASSLALRNEKLFF.

The V call is TRBV20-1, the J call TRBJ2-2; TCRdb gives TRBD2 as the D gene, but with no DNA this cannot be confirmed. Germline V gene data show CDR1 as DFQATT and CDR2 as SNEGSKA (reference sequence). The CDR3 consists of 15 residues. CDR3 residues: CSVGREGADTGELFF.

The chain recombines TRBV13 with TRBJ1-1; the TCRdb call, TRBD1, lacks DNA for checking. In germline, CDR1 is PRHDT, CDR2 FYEKMQ (reference sequence). This CDR3 comprises 14 residues. The CDR3 loop is CASSPGTAPIEAFF.

The chain couples TRBV20-1 to TRBJ2-7; lacking DNA, the TRBD1 call made by TCRdb goes unchecked. The CDR3 spans 14 residues. The germline CDR1 and CDR2 sequences are DFQATT and SNEGSKA (reference sequence). The CDR3 region is CSARAVDRDYEQYF.

The chain carries TRBV20-1 and TRBJ1-3. Germline CDR1 is DFQATT and CDR2 is SNEGSKA (reference sequence). This CDR3 comprises 12 residues. CDR3 amino acids: CSAPVGGNTIYF.

The chain links TRBV6-2 or TRBV6-3 to TRBJ2-1. This CDR3 is built from 14 residues. Germline assignment: CDR1 MNHEY and CDR2 SVGEGT. The CDR3 region is CASSYPDWDNEQFF.